The text below deals with one T cell receptor beta chain. Its antigen remains unidentified. With a J-beta primer mix and a sample-barcoded 5' primer, a second PCR ran about 6 to 11 cycles. TCRdb recomputed calls from the 5' RACE reads with MiXCR, one row per CDR3 protein. Of about 970,000 distinct CDR3 sequences in the sample, roughly half were seen once. This entry is derived from a study of blood T cells in healthy people across ages. General study results and limits: Diversity was estimated from one million T cells, and these estimates were considered underestimates.

This CDR3 spans 14 amino acids. V lost 0 bases and J 2 bases, leaving 8 bases between the germline ends. Germline loops: CDR1 SGHDN, CDR2 FVKESK. The chain joins TRBV14 to TRBJ2-7; D is uncertain. Sequencing was performed on blood. The TCR was taken from a woman aged 60 to 75 in good health. This chain's CDR3 is CASSQDQTTYEQYF. The CDR3 DNA follows: TGTGCCAGCAGCCAAGATCAGACAACCTACGAGCAGTACTTC.